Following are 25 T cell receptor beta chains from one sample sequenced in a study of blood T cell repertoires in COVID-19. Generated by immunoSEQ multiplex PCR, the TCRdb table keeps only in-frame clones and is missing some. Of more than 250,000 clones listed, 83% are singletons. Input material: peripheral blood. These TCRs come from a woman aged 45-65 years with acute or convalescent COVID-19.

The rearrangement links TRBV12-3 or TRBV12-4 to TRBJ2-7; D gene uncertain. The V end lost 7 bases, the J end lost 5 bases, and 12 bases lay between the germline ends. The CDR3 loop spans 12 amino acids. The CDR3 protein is CASTSFQNEQYV. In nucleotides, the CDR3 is TGTGCCAGCACCTCCTTTCAGAACGAGCAGTACGTC.

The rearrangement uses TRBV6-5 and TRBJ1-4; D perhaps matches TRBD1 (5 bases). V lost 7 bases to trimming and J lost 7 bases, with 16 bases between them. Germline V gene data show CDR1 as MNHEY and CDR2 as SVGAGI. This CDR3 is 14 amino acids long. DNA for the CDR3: TGTGCCAGCACCCCGGGGGGGTCCAGTGAAAAACTGTTTTTT. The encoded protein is CASTPGGSSEKLFF.

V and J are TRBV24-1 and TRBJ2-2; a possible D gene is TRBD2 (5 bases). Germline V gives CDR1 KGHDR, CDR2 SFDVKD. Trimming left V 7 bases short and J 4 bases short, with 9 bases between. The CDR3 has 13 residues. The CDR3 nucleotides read TGTGCCACCAGCGGCGGGTCCACCGGGGAGCTGTTTTTT. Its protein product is CATSGGSTGELFF.

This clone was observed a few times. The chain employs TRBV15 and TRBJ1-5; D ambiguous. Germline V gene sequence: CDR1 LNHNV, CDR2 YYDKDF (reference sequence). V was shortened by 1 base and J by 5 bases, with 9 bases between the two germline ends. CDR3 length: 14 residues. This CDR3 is CATSRGRRDQPQHF. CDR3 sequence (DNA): TGTGCCACCAGCAGAGGCCGGCGGGATCAGCCCCAGCATTTT.

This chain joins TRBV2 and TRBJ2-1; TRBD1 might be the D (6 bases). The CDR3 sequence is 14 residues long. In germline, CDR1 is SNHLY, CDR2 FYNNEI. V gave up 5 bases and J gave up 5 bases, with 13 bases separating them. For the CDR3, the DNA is TGTGCCAGCAGTCCTCAGACAGGCAACAATGAGCAGTTCTTC. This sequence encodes CASSPQTGNNEQFF.

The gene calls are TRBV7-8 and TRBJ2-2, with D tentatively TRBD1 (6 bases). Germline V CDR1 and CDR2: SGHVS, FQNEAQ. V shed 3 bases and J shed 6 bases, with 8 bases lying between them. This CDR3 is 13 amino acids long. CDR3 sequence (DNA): TGTGCCAGCAGCTTTTACAGGGCCGGGGAGCTGTTTTTT. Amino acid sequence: CASSFYRAGELFF.

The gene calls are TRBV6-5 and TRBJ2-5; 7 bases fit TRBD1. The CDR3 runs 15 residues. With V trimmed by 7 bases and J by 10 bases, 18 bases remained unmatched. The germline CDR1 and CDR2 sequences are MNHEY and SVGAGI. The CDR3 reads CASTWTGTSKGGQYF. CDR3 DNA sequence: TGTGCCAGCACCTGGACAGGAACCTCAAAGGGCGGCCAGTACTTC.

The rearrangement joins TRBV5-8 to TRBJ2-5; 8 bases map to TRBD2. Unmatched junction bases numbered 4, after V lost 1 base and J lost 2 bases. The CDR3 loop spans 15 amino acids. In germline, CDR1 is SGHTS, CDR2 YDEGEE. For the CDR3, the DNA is TGTGCCAGCAGCTTGTCTACTAGCGGACAAGAGACCCAGTACTTC. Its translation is CASSLSTSGQETQYF.

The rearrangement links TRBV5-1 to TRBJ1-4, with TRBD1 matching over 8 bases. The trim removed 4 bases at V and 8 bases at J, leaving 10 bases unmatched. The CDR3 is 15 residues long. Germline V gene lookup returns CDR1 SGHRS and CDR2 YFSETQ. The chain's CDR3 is CASSPKDRVEEKLFF. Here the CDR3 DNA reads TGCGCCAGCAGCCCGAAGGACAGGGTGGAAGAAAAACTGTTTTTT.

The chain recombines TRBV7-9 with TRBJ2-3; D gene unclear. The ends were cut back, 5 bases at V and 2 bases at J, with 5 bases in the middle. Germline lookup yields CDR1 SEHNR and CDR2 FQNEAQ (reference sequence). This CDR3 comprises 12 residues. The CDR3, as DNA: TGTGCCAGCAGCATTAACACAGATACGCAGTATTTT. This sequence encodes CASSINTDTQYF. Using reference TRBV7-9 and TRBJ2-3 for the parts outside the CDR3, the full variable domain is DTGVSQNPRHKITKRGQNVTFRCDPISEHNRLYWYRQTLGQGPEFLTYFQNEAQLEKSRLLSDRFSAERPKGSFSTLEIQRTEQGDSAMYLCASSINTDTQYFGPGTRLTVL.

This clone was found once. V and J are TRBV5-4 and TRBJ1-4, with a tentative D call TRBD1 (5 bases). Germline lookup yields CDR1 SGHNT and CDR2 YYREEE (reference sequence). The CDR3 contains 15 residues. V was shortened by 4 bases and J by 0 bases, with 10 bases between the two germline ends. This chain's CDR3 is CASSGAPATNEKLFF. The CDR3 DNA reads TGTGCCAGCAGCGGGGCCCCTGCAACTAATGAAAAACTGTTTTTT. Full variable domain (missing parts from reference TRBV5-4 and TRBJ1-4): ETGVTQSPTHLIKTRGQQVTLRCSSQSGHNTVSWYQQALGQGPQFIFQYYREEENGRGNFPPRFSGLQFPNYSSELNVNALELDDSALYLCASSGAPATNEKLFFGSGTQLSVL.

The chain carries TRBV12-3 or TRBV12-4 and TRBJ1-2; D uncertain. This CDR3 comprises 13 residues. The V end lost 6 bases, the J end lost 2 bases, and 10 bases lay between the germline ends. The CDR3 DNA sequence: TGTGCCAGCAGCCCCTCCCCCAACTATGGCTACACCTTC. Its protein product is CASSPSPNYGYTF.

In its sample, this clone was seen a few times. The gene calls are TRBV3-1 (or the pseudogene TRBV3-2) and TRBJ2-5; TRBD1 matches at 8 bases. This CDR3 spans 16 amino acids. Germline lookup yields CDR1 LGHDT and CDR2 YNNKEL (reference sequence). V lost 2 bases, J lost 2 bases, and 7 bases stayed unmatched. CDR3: CASSQPGTGVQETQYF. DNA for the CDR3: TGTGCCAGCAGCCAACCCGGGACAGGAGTTCAAGAGACCCAGTACTTC.

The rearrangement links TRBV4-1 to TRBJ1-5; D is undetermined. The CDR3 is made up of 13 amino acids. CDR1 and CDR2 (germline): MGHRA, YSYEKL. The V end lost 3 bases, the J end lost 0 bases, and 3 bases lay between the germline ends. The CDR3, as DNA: TGCGCCAGCAGCCATAATAGCAATCAGCCCCAGCATTTT. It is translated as CASSHNSNQPQHF.

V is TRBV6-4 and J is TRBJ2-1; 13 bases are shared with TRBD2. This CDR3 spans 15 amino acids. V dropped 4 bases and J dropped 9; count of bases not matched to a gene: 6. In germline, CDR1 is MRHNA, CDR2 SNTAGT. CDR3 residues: CASSATSGRAGEQFF. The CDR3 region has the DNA TGTGCCAGCAGTGCAACTAGCGGGAGGGCCGGTGAGCAGTTCTTC.

DNA for the CDR3: TGTGCCAGCTCCCCCGGGACTCAGGGTACGGATACGCAGTATTTT. Translation: CASSPGTQGTDTQYF. The chain has TRBV18 and TRBJ2-3, with a possible D match to TRBD2 (6 bases). CDR3 size: 15 residues. Per the germline V gene, CDR1 is KGHSH and CDR2 is LQKENI. V was trimmed by 6 bases and J by 6 bases, leaving 19 bases between them.

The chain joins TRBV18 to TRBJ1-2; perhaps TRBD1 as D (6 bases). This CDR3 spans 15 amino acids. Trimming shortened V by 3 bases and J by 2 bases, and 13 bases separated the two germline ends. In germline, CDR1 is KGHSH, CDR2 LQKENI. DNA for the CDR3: TGTGCCAGCTCACCGGGGGCCGGCTCGAACTATGGCTACACCTTC. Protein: CASSPGAGSNYGYTF.

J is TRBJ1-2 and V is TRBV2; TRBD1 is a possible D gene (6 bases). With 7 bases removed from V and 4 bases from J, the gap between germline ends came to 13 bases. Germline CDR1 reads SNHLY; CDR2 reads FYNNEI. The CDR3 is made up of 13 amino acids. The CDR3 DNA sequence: TGTGCCAGCATGGCTGGGGGCGGCTATGGCTACACCTTC. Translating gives CASMAGGGYGYTF.

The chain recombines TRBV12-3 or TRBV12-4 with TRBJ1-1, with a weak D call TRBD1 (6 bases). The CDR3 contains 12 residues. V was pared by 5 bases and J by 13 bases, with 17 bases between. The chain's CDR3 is CASSQTQGFDFF. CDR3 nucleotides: TGTGCCAGCAGTCAAACCCAGGGGTTTGATTTCTTT.

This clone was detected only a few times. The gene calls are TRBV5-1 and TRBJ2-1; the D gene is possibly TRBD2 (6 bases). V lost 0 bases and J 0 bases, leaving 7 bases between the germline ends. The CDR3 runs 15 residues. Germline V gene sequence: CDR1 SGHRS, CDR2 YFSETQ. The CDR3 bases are TGCGCCAGCAGCTTGGGGGACTTCTCCTACAATGAGCAGTTCTTC. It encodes CASSLGDFSYNEQFF. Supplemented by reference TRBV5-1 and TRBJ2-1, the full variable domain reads KAGVTQTPRYLIKTRGQQVTLSCSPISGHRSVSWYQQTPGQGLQFLFEYFSETQRNKGNFPGRFSGRQFSNSRSEMNVSTLELGDSALYLCASSLGDFSYNEQFFGPGTRLTVL.

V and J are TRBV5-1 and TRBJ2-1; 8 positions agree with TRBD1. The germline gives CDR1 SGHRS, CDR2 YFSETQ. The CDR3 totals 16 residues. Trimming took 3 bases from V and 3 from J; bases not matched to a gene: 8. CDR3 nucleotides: TGCGCCAGCAGCTCTCACCCGGGACAGGACTACAATGAGCAGTTCTTC. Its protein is CASSSHPGQDYNEQFF.

CDR3 amino acids: CASSYLTGGFDSPLHF. The DNA of the CDR3 is TGTGCCAGCAGTTACTTGACAGGGGGATTTGATTCACCCCTCCACTTT. The rearrangement links TRBV6-5 to TRBJ1-6; 9 nucleotides line up with TRBD1. Germline CDR1 and CDR2: MNHEY and SVGAGI. There are 16 residues in the CDR3. Losses at the gene ends were 1 base for V and 8 bases for J; bases not matched to a gene: 6.

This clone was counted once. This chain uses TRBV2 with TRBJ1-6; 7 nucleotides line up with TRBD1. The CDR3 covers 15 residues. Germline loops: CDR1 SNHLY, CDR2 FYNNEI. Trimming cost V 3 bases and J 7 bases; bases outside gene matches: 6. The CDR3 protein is CASSELQTGNSPLHF. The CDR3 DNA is TGTGCCAGCAGTGAGCTACAGACAGGGAATTCACCCCTCCACTTT. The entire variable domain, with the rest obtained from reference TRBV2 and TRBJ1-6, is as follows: EPEVTQTPSHQVTQMGQEVILRCVPISNHLYFYWYRQILGQKVEFLVSFYNNEISEKSEIFDDQFSVERPDGSNFTLKIRSTKLEDSAMYFCASSELQTGNSPLHFGNGTRLTVT.

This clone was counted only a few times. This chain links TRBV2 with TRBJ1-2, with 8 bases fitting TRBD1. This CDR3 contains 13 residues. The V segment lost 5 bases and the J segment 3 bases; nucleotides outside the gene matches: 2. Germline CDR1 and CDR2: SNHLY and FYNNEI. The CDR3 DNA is TGTGCCAGCAGTCTGACAGGGGACTATGGCTACACCTTC. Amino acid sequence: CASSLTGDYGYTF. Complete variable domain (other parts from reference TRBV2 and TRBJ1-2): EPEVTQTPSHQVTQMGQEVILRCVPISNHLYFYWYRQILGQKVEFLVSFYNNEISEKSEIFDDQFSVERPDGSNFTLKIRSTKLEDSAMYFCASSLTGDYGYTFGSGTRLTVV.

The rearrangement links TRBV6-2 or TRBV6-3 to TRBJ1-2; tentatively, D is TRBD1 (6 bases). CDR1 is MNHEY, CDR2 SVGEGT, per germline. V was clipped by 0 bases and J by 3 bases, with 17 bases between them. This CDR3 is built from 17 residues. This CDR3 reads CASSYSPAGERYYGYTF. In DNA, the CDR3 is TGTGCCAGCAGTTACTCACCGGCAGGGGAAAGGTACTATGGCTACACCTTC.